This note documents a single T cell receptor beta chain sequence. Its antigen is still unknown. Terminally differentiated effector memory CD45RA+ cells were excluded from the naive CD8 cells, which were CD45RO-negative and positively selected for CCR7. Healthy HIV-negative adults with no recent acute infections or vaccinations were recruited as donors. The repertoire was sequenced with immunoSEQ multiplex PCR; TCRdb's copy has only in-frame clones and lacks some. The sample includes around 2.1 million clones, 85% to 95% of them seen just once. This sample stems from a study of shared clonotypes between healthy human individuals. The study, taken as a whole, reports: Researchers sampled blood only, noting tissue repertoires likely differ. Unshared clonotypes carried lower generation probabilities than those common to all four donors. On the whole, naive subsets had larger estimated richness than memory subsets had.

CDR1 and CDR2 (germline): MNHEY, SVGAGI. The CDR3 is made up of 13 amino acids. With 3 bases removed from V and 6 bases from J, the gap between germline ends came to 12 bases. The chain links TRBV6-5 to TRBJ2-7; D possibly corresponds to TRBD1 (5 bases). Sequenced: naive CD8+ T cells from PBMCs. The clonotype comes from a man aged 18 to 29 in good health. Some clones in this sample may be carry-over from other donors' samples. The CDR3 spells CASSYGASVEQYF. The CDR3 region has the DNA TGTGCCAGCAGTTATGGGGCGTCGGTCGAGCAGTACTTC.